This T cell receptor (beta chain) was captured by sequencing in a study of a mutant IDH1 vaccine in newly diagnosed glioma. As regards this clone: Its antigen remains unidentified.

V gave up 3 bases and J gave up 4 bases, with 10 bases separating them. Germline CDR1 MDHEN, CDR2 SYDVKM. This CDR3 is 15 amino acids long. Profiling relied on immunoSEQ multiplex PCR, and the TCRdb table lists in-frame clones only, not all of them. The data show tens of thousands of clones, with around 86% seen just once and roughly 2% held by the top ten. Time point specified: week 35, safety follow-up. One vaccine dose held 300 ug of mutant IDH1 20-mer peptide and came with topical imiquimod. The V call is TRBV28, the J call TRBJ1-6; TRBD1 might be the D (6 bases). This TCR came from a young man with glioma. The sample here was PBMCs, taken from a glioma patient whose treatment included an IDH1 peptide vaccine. The CDR3: CASSFPDSYNSPLHF. The CDR3 DNA is TGTGCCAGCAGTTTCCCGGACAGTTATAATTCACCCCTCCACTTT.